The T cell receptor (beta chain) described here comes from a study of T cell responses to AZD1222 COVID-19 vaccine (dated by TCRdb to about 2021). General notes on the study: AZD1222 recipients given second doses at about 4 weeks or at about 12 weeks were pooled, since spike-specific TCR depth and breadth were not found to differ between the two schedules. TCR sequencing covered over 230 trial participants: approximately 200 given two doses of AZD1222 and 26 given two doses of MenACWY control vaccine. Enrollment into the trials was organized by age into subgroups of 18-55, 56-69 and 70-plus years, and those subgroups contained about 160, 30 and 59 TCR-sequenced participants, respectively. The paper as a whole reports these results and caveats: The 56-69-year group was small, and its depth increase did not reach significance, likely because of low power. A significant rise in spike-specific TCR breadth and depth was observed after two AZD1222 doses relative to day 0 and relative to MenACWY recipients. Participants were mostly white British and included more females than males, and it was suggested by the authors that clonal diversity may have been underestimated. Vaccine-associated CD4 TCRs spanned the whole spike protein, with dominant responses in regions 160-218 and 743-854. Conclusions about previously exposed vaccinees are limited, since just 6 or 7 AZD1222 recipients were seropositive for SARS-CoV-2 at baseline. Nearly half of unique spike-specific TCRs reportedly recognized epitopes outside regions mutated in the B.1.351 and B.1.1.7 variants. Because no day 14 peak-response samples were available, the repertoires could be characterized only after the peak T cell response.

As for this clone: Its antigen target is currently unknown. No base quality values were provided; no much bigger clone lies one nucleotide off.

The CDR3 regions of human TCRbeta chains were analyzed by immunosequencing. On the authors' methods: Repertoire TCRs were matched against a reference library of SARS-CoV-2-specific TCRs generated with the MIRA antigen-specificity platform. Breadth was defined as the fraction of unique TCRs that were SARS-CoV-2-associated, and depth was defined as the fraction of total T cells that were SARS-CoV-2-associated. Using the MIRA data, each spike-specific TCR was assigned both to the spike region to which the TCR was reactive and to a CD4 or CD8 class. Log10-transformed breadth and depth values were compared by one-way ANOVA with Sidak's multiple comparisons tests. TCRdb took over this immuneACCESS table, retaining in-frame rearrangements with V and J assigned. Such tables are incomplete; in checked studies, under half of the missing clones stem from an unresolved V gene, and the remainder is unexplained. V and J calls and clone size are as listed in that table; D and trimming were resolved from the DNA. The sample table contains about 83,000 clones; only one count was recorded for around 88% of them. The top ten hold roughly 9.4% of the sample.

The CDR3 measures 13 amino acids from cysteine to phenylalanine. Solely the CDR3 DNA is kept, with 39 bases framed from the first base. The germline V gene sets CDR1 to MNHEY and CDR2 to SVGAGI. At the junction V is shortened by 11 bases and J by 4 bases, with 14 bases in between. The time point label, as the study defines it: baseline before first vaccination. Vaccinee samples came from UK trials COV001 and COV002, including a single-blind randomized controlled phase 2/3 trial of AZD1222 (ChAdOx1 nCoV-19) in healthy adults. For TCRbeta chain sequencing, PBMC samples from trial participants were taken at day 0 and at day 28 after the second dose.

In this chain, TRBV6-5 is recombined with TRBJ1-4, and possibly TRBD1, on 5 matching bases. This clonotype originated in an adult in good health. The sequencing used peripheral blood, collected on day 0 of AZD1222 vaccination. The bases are TGTGCCGCCGCTAGGGGTGGTAATGAAAAACTGTTTTTT. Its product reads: CAAARGGNEKLFF.